These 24 T cell receptor beta chains share one sample of origin, sequenced in a study of shared clonotypes between healthy human individuals. The data were produced by immunoSEQ multiplex PCR, yet TCRdb's version contains in-frame clones alone and is incomplete. The sample yields fewer than 400,000 clones, approximately 74% seen once. Sequencing was performed on memory CD4+ T cells sorted from blood. Sample subset: CD45RA-negative fraction. All receptors come from a man aged 30 to 45 in good health.

The chain uses TRBV10-3 and TRBJ2-7; 9 bases map to TRBD1. There are 14 residues in the CDR3. The V and J ends lost 6 bases and 5 bases, in that order; junction bases with no gene match: 8. Germline V CDR1 and CDR2: ENHRY, SYGVKD. This CDR3 reads CAIRRGTGLDEQYF. In nucleotides, the CDR3 is TGTGCCATCAGGCGTGGGACAGGGCTCGACGAGCAGTACTTC.

The gene calls are TRBV18 and TRBJ1-3; no clear D. Germline-derived CDR1 and CDR2 are KGHSH and LQKENI. The V end was cut by 5 bases, the J end by 0 bases, with 20 bases between. The CDR3 has 18 amino acids. In DNA form, the CDR3 reads TGTGCCAGCTCATCTACCCCCCCCGCTTCTCTCTCTGGAAACACCATATATTTT. Protein sequence: CASSSTPPASLSGNTIYF.

The CDR3 loop is CATSRGEQRGYGYTF. The CDR3 bases are TGTGCCACCAGCCGAGGAGAGCAGAGGGGCTATGGCTACACCTTC. This chain joins TRBV15 and TRBJ1-2, with a possible D match to TRBD1 (5 bases). This CDR3 is 15 amino acids long. V lost 5 bases, J lost 4 bases, and 17 bases lay in between. The V gene's germline CDR1 is LNHNV and CDR2 YYDKDF (reference sequence).

This rearrangement joins TRBV6-1 to TRBJ2-2; no clear D. This CDR3 has 14 residues. CDR1 is MNHNS and CDR2 is SASEGT in the germline V gene. V lost 7 bases and J lost 0, with 9 bases in between. CDR3 bases: TGTGCCAGCATTCCGGGTACGAACACCGGGGAGCTGTTTTTT. It encodes CASIPGTNTGELFF.

This clone was seen only once. The chain uses TRBV9 and TRBJ2-7; tentatively, D is TRBD2 (6 bases). The germline V and J ends were trimmed by 4 bases and 6 bases, with 14 bases remaining between them. The CDR3 sequence is 13 residues long. Germline V gives CDR1 SGDLS, CDR2 YYNGEE. CDR3 nucleotide sequence: TGTGCCAGCAGCCCATTACGGGGGACCGAGCAGTACTTC. This encodes CASSPLRGTEQYF.

This clone has a single count. The V and J genes are TRBV9 and TRBJ2-1; D unresolved. CDR3 length equals 13 residues. V dropped 0 bases and J dropped 2 bases, with 3 bases sitting between them. Germline CDR1 and CDR2: SGDLS and YYNGEE. The CDR3 here is CASSVETYNEQFF. The CDR3, as DNA: TGTGCCAGCAGCGTAGAAACCTACAATGAGCAGTTCTTC.

The chain combines TRBV7-2 with TRBJ1-1; TRBD1 might be the D (5 bases). The ends were cut back, 4 bases at V and 7 bases at J, with 10 bases in the middle. Germline values: CDR1 SGHTA, CDR2 FQGNSA. The CDR3 has 12 residues. The CDR3 loop is CASSWGSGEAFF. The CDR3, as DNA: TGTGCCAGCAGCTGGGGGTCCGGTGAAGCTTTCTTT. The full variable domain, with the rest looked up from reference TRBV7-2 and TRBJ1-1, is GAGVSQSPSNKVTEKGKDVELRCDPISGHTALYWYRQSLGQGLEFLIYFQGNSAPDKSGLPSDRFSAERTGGSVSTLTIQRTQQEDSAVYLCASSWGSGEAFFGQGTRLTVV.

This chain uses TRBV10-3 with TRBJ2-1; 9 nucleotides line up with TRBD2. Germline V CDR1 and CDR2: ENHRY, SYGVKD. The CDR3 spans 14 residues. The J segment lost 6 bases and the V segment lost 7 bases, leaving 7 bases of the junction unmatched. The DNA for the CDR3 is TGTGCCATCACCGATCGCGGGAGGGTCAATGAGCAGTTCTTC. Translation: CAITDRGRVNEQFF.

CDR3: CAISEQTGHKGVQYF. In DNA form, the CDR3 reads TGTGCCATCAGTGAGCAGACGGGCCACAAGGGCGTTCAGTACTTC. The V gene is TRBV10-3, the J gene TRBJ2-4; unclear D gene. CDR1 ENHRY and CDR2 SYGVKD come from the germline V gene. Trimming pared 2 bases from V and 11 bases from J, leaving 19 bases between. The CDR3 spans 15 residues.

This rearrangement joins TRBV6-5 to TRBJ2-7, with 11 bases matching TRBD2. CDR3 length equals 15 residues. Looked up from germline, CDR1 is MNHEY and CDR2 is SVGAGI. The trim removed 6 bases at V and 7 bases at J, leaving 11 bases unmatched. CDR3 DNA sequence: TGTGCCAGCAGACGACAGGGGACTAGCGGAACAGAGCAGTACTTC. Its protein product is CASRRQGTSGTEQYF.

This chain's CDR3 is CASSLGGSNKEQYF. The DNA for the CDR3 is TGTGCCAGCAGCTTAGGCGGGAGTAACAAAGAGCAGTACTTC. The chain has TRBV11-3 and TRBJ2-7; 7 bases match TRBD2. The CDR3 loop spans 14 amino acids. Looked up from germline, CDR1 is SGHNT and CDR2 is YENEEA. V gave up 1 base and J gave up 7 bases; unmatched junction bases: 7.

The chain joins TRBV7-9 to TRBJ1-2; 9 positions match TRBD1. V dropped 5 bases and J dropped 8; count of bases not matched to a gene: 9. The V gene's germline CDR1 is SEHNR and CDR2 FQNEAQ (reference sequence). The CDR3 spans 14 residues. The CDR3: CASSPYLGTGGYTF. DNA of the CDR3: TGTGCCAGCAGCCCTTACCTCGGGACAGGGGGCTACACCTTC.

The CDR3 here is CASTTGLAGNTYEQYF. CDR3 nucleotide sequence: TGTGCCAGCACCACGGGACTAGCGGGAAACACCTACGAGCAGTACTTC. This chain connects TRBV11-2 to TRBJ2-7; 13 bases agree with TRBD2. Trimming removed 7 bases from V and 2 bases from J; junction bases left unmatched: 8. The CDR3 is 16 amino acids. Looked up from germline, CDR1 is SGHAT and CDR2 is FQNNGV.

In regard to this clone: Just one base apart from a much larger clone, this may be a read error. V gene TRBV7-2 combines with J gene TRBJ1-1; D is uncertain. The CDR3 has 13 amino acids. Germline CDR1 reads SGHTA; CDR2 reads FQGNSA. V gave up 3 bases and J gave up 1 base, with 6 bases separating them. This chain's CDR3 is CASSFSGNTEAFF. CDR3 DNA sequence: TGTGCCAGCAGCTTCTCAGGGAACACTGAAGCTTTCTTT.

The V call is TRBV15, the J call TRBJ1-1; no firm D call. Germline V gene data show CDR1 as LNHNV and CDR2 as YYDKDF (reference sequence). V was cut by 5 bases and J by 0 bases, with 10 bases left in between. The length of the CDR3 is 14 residues. CDR3 in amino acids: CATSLRELNTEAFF. The CDR3 DNA is TGTGCCACCAGCCTCCGTGAGTTGAACACTGAAGCTTTCTTT.

The V call is TRBV2, the J call TRBJ2-1; 7 nucleotides align to TRBD1. This CDR3 spans 15 amino acids. The junction had 3 bases not matched to a gene; V was cut back by 0 bases and J by 4 bases. The V gene's germline CDR1 is SNHLY and CDR2 FYNNEI. This CDR3 reads CASSEAGTAYNEQFF. As DNA, the CDR3 is TGTGCCAGCAGTGAAGCCGGGACAGCTTACAATGAGCAGTTCTTC.

The genes are TRBV11-2 and TRBJ2-7; the D call may be TRBD1 or TRBD2 (5 bases each). The CDR3 runs 16 residues. Germline-derived CDR1 and CDR2 are SGHAT and FQNNGV. Trimming left V 3 bases short and J 2 bases short, with 17 bases between. CDR3 sequence reads: CASSFKNSGPTYEQYF. CDR3 sequence (DNA): TGTGCCAGCAGCTTCAAGAACTCGGGACCTACCTACGAGCAGTACTTC.

V and J are TRBV27 and TRBJ1-4; TRBD1 is a possible D gene (6 bases). The CDR3 covers 15 residues. The V and J ends lost 5 bases and 2 bases respectively, with 12 bases between them. Germline CDR1 reads MNHEY; CDR2 reads SMNVEV (reference sequence). The CDR3 DNA reads as TGTGCCAGCAGTACAAGGGGGTCTACTAATGAAAAACTGTTTTTT. Translating it yields CASSTRGSTNEKLFF. The complete variable domain, with remaining parts taken from reference TRBV27 and TRBJ1-4, reads EAQVTQNPRYLITVTGKKLTVTCSQNMNHEYMSWYRQDPGLGLRQIYYSMNVEVTDKGDVPEGYKVSRKEKRNFPLILESPSPNQTSLYFCASSTRGSTNEKLFFGSGTQLSVL.

Only a few counts were recorded for this clone. The chain employs TRBV11-2 and TRBJ2-6, with 10 bases matching TRBD1. This CDR3 spans 19 amino acids. Germline lookup yields CDR1 SGHAT and CDR2 FQNNGV. Unmatched junction bases numbered 5, after V lost 0 bases and J lost 0 bases. CDR3 loop: CASSLDGGTGDSGANVLTF. The CDR3 DNA follows: TGTGCCAGCAGCTTAGATGGGGGGACAGGGGACTCTGGGGCCAACGTCCTGACTTTC.

This clone was picked up many times. This sequence joins TRBV6-5 and TRBJ2-3; 8 positions agree with TRBD2. From germline, CDR1 is MNHEY and CDR2 SVGAGI. Trimming cost V 9 bases and J 3 bases; bases outside gene matches: 5. This CDR3 is built from 13 residues. The CDR3 nucleotides read TGTGCCAGTCGAATAGCGGGAACAGATACGCAGTATTTT. This encodes CASRIAGTDTQYF.

J is TRBJ2-3 and V is TRBV5-5; TRBD2 agrees at 9 bases. Looked up from germline, CDR1 is SGHKS and CDR2 is YYEKEE (reference sequence). The CDR3 spans 16 residues. Unmatched junction bases numbered 4, after V lost 1 base and J lost 1 base. The CDR3 spells CASSLNGGGGTDTQYF. CDR3 coding DNA: TGTGCCAGCAGCTTGAACGGCGGGGGGGGCACAGATACGCAGTATTTT.

The chain has TRBV5-1 and TRBJ2-3; D gene unclear. The germline CDR1 and CDR2 sequences are SGHRS and YFSETQ. The ends were cut back, 7 bases at V and 6 bases at J, with 15 bases in the middle. The CDR3 length is 13 residues. The CDR3 nucleotides are TGCGCCAGCGGAGCCCTCGTCTGGGATACGCAGTATTTT. The encoded protein is CASGALVWDTQYF.

The chain links TRBV29-1 to TRBJ2-7; D is unclear. V was clipped by 4 bases and J by 3 bases, with 13 bases between them. The germline V gene encodes CDR1 SQVTM and CDR2 ANQGSEA. The CDR3 is 13 residues long. CDR3 in amino acids: CSVVKQTDYEQYF. DNA for the CDR3: TGCAGCGTTGTCAAACAGACCGACTACGAGCAGTACTTC.

CDR3 in amino acids: CASSPRSEEQYF. In nucleotides, the CDR3 is TGTGCCAGCAGCCCCCGATCGGAAGAGCAGTACTTC. The V gene is TRBV11-2, the J gene TRBJ2-7; D uncertain. The CDR3 sequence is 12 residues long. Per the germline V gene, CDR1 is SGHAT and CDR2 is FQNNGV. V lost 5 bases and J 7 bases, leaving 12 bases between the germline ends.